The 2 T cell receptor beta chains listed next were all sequenced from one sample in a study of CD8 T cells in Susac syndrome. Random hexamers were used to reverse transcribe an amount of roughly 0.5 to 1 ug RNA. A single record per CDR3 protein comes from TCRdb applying MiXCR to the immunoSEQ multiplex PCR reads. Altogether about 400,000 distinct CDR3 sequences are present, approximately 89% being singletons, with the ten largest covering under 0.15%. Material for sequencing was CD8+ T cells from PBMCs. The receptor set was obtained from a human donor with multiple sclerosis.

This clonotype was observed a single time. The CDR3 protein is CASSLRTGPSGGYTF. In DNA form, the CDR3 reads TGTGCCAGCAGCTTACGGACAGGGCCCTCCGGTGGCTACACCTTC. V gene TRBV5-8 combines with J gene TRBJ1-2, with 8 bases aligning to TRBD1. Trimming removed 2 bases from V and 7 bases from J; junction bases left unmatched: 10. Germline CDR1 SGHTS, CDR2 YDEGEE. CDR3 length: 15 amino acids.

The rearrangement links TRBV12-3 or TRBV12-4 to TRBJ1-5; TRBD1 matches 9 bases. This CDR3 has 19 amino acids. V shed 0 bases, J shed 0 bases, and the junction held 9 bases outside the gene matches. The CDR3 DNA reads as TGTGCCAGCAGTTTAGCGCGGGACAGGGCCTCCAATAGCAATCAGCCCCAGCATTTT. It encodes CASSLARDRASNSNQPQHF.